There are a few counts of the clone carrying this T cell receptor (beta chain). V was pared by 1 base and J by 6 bases, with 2 bases of the junction left unmatched. The CDR3 has 15 amino acids. Germline values: CDR1 SGHTA, CDR2 FQGNSA. This sample is drawn from a study of T-cell memory formation after mild COVID-19. TCRdb re-called the 5' RACE reads with MiXCR, one entry per CDR3 protein. The sample has just under 150,000 distinct CDR3 sequences, over 6% seen once. Sequencing was carried out using PBMCs or a T cell subset sorted from them (not recorded which). The clonotype was recovered from an adult woman who had mild COVID-19 (a few samples of this study predate the infection). Cell type and time point are not known. The rearrangement joins TRBV7-2 to TRBJ2-1, with TRBD2 matching 11 bases. The CDR3 DNA reads TGTGCCAGCAGCTTAGTCGGACTAGCGGGCAATGAGCAGTTCTTC. It encodes CASSLVGLAGNEQFF.